A selection of T cell receptor beta chains follows, all from one sample in a study of blood T cell repertoires in COVID-19. The repertoire was sequenced with immunoSEQ multiplex PCR; TCRdb's copy has only in-frame clones and lacks some. The data contain some 97,000 clones, more than 75% of them seen just once; the ten biggest clones take up 9.5% to 15%. The specimen sequenced was peripheral blood. These receptors were taken from a human donor in a cohort sampled during active COVID-19. Each CDR3 is given with its conserved first and last residue. D genes are given only for firm matches. Clone size appears in some rows only: once, few, many, or a class for an expanded clone.

j_gene	d_gene	abundance	v_gene	CDR3nt	CDR3aa
TRBJ2-7	NA	NA	TRBV13	TGTGCCAGCAGCCCTCAACACCACGAGCAGTACTTC	CASSPQHHEQYF
TRBJ1-5	NA	NA	TRBV6-5	TGTGCCAGCAGTTCGGGGAGCCAGCCCCAGCATTTT	CASSSGSQPQHF
TRBJ2-2	NA	NA	TRBV2	TGTGCCAGCAGTGAAATCCGACAGACCGGGGAGCTGTTTTTT	CASSEIRQTGELFF
TRBJ2-5	TRBD2	few	TRBV5-6	TGTGCCAGCAGCCCAGGGGGTTGGACTAGCGGGATAATTCAAGAGACCCAGTACTTC	CASSPGGWTSGIIQETQYF
TRBJ2-3	TRBD2	NA	TRBV5-1	TGCGCCAGCAGCTCGACTAGCGGACTCCCCACAGATACGCAGTATTTT	CASSSTSGLPTDTQYF
TRBJ2-1	TRBD2	once	TRBV27	TGTGCCAGCACTAAAAAGGGTCCGGGACTAGCGGGAGTTGGCAATGAGCAGTTCTTC	CASTKKGPGLAGVGNEQFF
TRBJ1-2	NA	once	TRBV5-4	TGTGCCAGCAGCTTTGACAGAACCTATGGCTACACCTTC	CASSFDRTYGYTF
TRBJ2-1	TRBD1	NA	TRBV10-3	TGTGCCATCACTAAGACAGGGGTCGATGAGCAGTTCTTC	CAITKTGVDEQFF
TRBJ2-7	NA	NA	TRBV23-1	TGCGCCAGCAGTCAGACAGGCCCCTACGAGCAGTACTTC	CASSQTGPYEQYF
TRBJ2-1	TRBD2	few	TRBV10-3	TGTGCCATCAGTGCTAGCGGGAGTAATAATGAGCAGTTCTTC	CAISASGSNNEQFF